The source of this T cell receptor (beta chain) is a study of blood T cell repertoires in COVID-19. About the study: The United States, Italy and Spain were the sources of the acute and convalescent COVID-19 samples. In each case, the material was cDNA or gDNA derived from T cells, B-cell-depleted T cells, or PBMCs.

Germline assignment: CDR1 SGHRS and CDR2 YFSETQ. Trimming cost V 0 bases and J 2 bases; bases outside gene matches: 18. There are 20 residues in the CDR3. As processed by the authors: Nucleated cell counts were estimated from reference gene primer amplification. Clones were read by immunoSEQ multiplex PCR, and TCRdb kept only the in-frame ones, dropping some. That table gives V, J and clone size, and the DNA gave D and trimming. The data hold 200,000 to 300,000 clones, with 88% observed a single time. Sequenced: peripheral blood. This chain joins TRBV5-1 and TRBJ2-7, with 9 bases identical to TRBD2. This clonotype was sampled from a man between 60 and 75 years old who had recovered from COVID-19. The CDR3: CASSLAIYAGGLSPAYEQYF. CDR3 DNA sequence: TGCGCCAGCAGCTTGGCCATCTATGCGGGGGGGCTCTCCCCCGCCTACGAGCAGTACTTC.